Below, one T cell receptor (beta chain) is given with its context. Its specificity is unknown. This CDR3 region has 14 residues. The ends lost 3 bases at V and 7 bases at J; junction bases unmatched: 6. Germline CDR1 SGHNT, CDR2 YYREEE (reference sequence). This sample is drawn from a study of T-cell memory formation after mild COVID-19. Study observations and caveats: Shrinking CD4+ clones resided mostly in CM and EM, and CD8+ ones in EMRA. In pre-infection memory, a portion of responding clones appeared, which suggested that cross-reactive memory joined.

After 5'RACE with constant-segment primers, TCR alpha and TCR beta cDNA libraries carrying sample barcodes and UMIs were obtained. Via MiXCR, TCRdb re-called the 5' RACE reads, giving one row per CDR3 protein. The sample shows some 150,000 distinct CDR3 sequences, 15% to 20% of them seen only once. The clonotype was recovered from an adult woman who had mild COVID-19 (a few samples of this study predate the infection). Cell type and time point are not known. The rearrangement joins TRBV5-4 to TRBJ2-7; 11 bases align to TRBD1. Sequenced: PBMCs or a T cell subset sorted from them (not recorded which). CDR3 nucleotides: TGTGCCAGCAGCTACGCCGGGACAGGGGGAGAGCAGTACTTC. This encodes CASSYAGTGGEQYF. Full variable domain (outside the CDR3, taken from reference TRBV5-4 and TRBJ2-7): ETGVTQSPTHLIKTRGQQVTLRCSSQSGHNTVSWYQQALGQGPQFIFQYYREEENGRGNFPPRFSGLQFPNYSSELNVNALELDDSALYLCASSYAGTGGEQYFGPGTRLTVT.